The entry that follows covers one T cell receptor beta chain sequence. This sample was taken from a study of blood T cell repertoires in COVID-19. Trimming at V came to 8 bases and at J to 6 bases, leaving 9 bases not matched to a gene. The length of the CDR3 is 13 residues. The germline V gene encodes CDR1 MNHEY and CDR2 SMNVEV (reference sequence). Participant age was roughly 18 to 90 years, and participants resided in approximately 25 US areas. Exposed participants encountered a COVID-19 case during the 2 weeks preceding study entry. Per the original data handling: Amplifying reference gene primers gave estimates of nucleated cell counts. Sequenced by immunoSEQ multiplex PCR; TCRdb stores in-frame clones only, minus some. That table gives V, J and clone size, and the DNA gave D and trimming. In the table there are roughly 270,000 clones, about four fifths of which are singletons.

Sample: PBMCs or T cells enriched from blood (not recorded which). The chain recombines TRBV27 with TRBJ2-7; TRBD2 agrees at 8 bases. This sequence originates from a man aged 40-49 years who had been exposed to COVID-19. CDR3 DNA sequence: TGTGCCAGCCGGGGGGGCGGGACAACCGAGCAGTACTTC. As protein: CASRGGGTTEQYF.